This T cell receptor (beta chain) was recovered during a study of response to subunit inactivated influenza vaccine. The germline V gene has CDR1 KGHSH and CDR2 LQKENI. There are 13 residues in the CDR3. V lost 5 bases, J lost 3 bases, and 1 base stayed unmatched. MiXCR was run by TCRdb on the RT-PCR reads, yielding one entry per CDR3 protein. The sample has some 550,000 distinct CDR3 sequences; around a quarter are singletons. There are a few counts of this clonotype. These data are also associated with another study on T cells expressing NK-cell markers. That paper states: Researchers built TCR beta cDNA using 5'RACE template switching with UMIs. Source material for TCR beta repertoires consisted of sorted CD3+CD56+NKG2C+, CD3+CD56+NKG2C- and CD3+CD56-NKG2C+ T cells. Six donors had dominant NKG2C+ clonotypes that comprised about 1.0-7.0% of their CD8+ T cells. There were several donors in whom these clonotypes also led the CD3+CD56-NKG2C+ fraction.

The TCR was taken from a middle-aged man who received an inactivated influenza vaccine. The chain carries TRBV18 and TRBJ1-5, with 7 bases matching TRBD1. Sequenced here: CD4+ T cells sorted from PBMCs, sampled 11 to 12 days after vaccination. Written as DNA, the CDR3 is TGTGCCAGCTCAGGACAGGTCAATCAGCCCCAGCATTTT. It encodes CASSGQVNQPQHF. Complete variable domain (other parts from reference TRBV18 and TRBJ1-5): NAGVMQNPRHLVRRRGQEARLRCSPMKGHSHVYWYRQLPEEGLKFMVYLQKENIIDESGMPKERFSAEFPKEGPSILRIQQVVRGDSAAYFCASSGQVNQPQHFGDGTRLSIL.